The 20 T cell receptor beta chains presented below share a single source sample, sequenced in a study of blood T cell repertoires in COVID-19. Generated by immunoSEQ multiplex PCR, the TCRdb table keeps only in-frame clones and is missing some. The sample comprises some 260,000 clones, roughly 90% of which are singletons, and 8% to 10% rests with the top ten. The sample consisted of PBMCs or T cells enriched from blood (not recorded which). The receptors come from a man aged 35 to 55 who had recovered from COVID-19.

This clone occurred once. The V and J genes are TRBV7-2 and TRBJ2-3; 9 positions agree with TRBD1. The germline gives CDR1 SGHTA, CDR2 FQGNSA. The CDR3 totals 16 residues. Germline trimming cut 4 bases from V and 5 bases from J; bases unmatched to any gene: 10. The CDR3 loop is CASSSPPGQGLDTQYF. The CDR3 coding sequence is TGTGCCAGCAGCTCCCCTCCGGGACAGGGATTAGATACGCAGTATTTT.

J is TRBJ2-5 and V is TRBV18; D perhaps matches TRBD1 (6 bases). Germline V gene data show CDR1 as KGHSH and CDR2 as LQKENI. The CDR3 totals 16 residues. V dropped 3 bases and J dropped 4 bases, with 18 bases sitting between them. CDR3 amino acids: CASSPLDSPGRETQYF. DNA of the CDR3: TGTGCCAGCTCACCTTTGGACAGCCCAGGAAGAGAGACCCAGTACTTC.

The chain links TRBV5-1 to TRBJ1-4; 8 bases are a match to TRBD1. This CDR3 has 15 amino acids. V gave up 0 bases and J gave up 7 bases; unmatched junction bases: 5. The germline CDR1 and CDR2 sequences are SGHRS and YFSETQ. The CDR3 region has the DNA TGCGCCAGCAGCTTGGTTCAGGGGGCAGGTGAAAAACTGTTTTTT. Translation gives CASSLVQGAGEKLFF. The whole variable domain, remainder taken from reference TRBV5-1 and TRBJ1-4, is KAGVTQTPRYLIKTRGQQVTLSCSPISGHRSVSWYQQTPGQGLQFLFEYFSETQRNKGNFPGRFSGRQFSNSRSEMNVSTLELGDSALYLCASSLVQGAGEKLFFGSGTQLSVL.

This chain connects TRBV5-6 to TRBJ2-7; 12 positions match TRBD1. The V and J ends lost 4 bases and 5 bases, in that order; junction bases with no gene match: 7. From germline, CDR1 is SGHDT and CDR2 YYEEEE. This CDR3 has 15 amino acids. CDR3 in amino acids: CASSTIRDRGHEQYF. The CDR3 nucleotides are TGTGCCAGCAGCACTATCCGGGACAGGGGGCACGAGCAGTACTTC.

Written as DNA, the CDR3 is TGTGCCAGCAGTTTTAGCCCCGGTAGTCTACAAGAGACCCAGTACTTC. It yields the protein CASSFSPGSLQETQYF. This chain joins TRBV27 and TRBJ2-5, with D uncertain. In germline, CDR1 is MNHEY, CDR2 SMNVEV (reference sequence). CDR3 length: 16 amino acids. V dropped 3 bases and J dropped 2 bases, with 16 bases sitting between them.

The chain links TRBV18 to TRBJ1-6; TRBD1 might be the D (6 bases). Between the trimmed V and J ends, which lost 3 bases and 5 bases, there was a span of 8 bases. Germline V gene sequence: CDR1 KGHSH, CDR2 LQKENI. The CDR3 sequence is 14 residues long. The CDR3 loop is CASSPGTNNSPLHF. CDR3 coding DNA: TGTGCCAGCTCACCCGGGACAAATAATTCACCCCTCCACTTT.

This clone has just a few counts. The chain combines TRBV4-3 with TRBJ2-7, with D possibly matching TRBD1 (6 bases). Germline V gene lookup returns CDR1 LGHNA and CDR2 YSLEER. V was clipped by 2 bases and J by 1 base, with 12 bases between them. The CDR3 is 15 amino acids. CDR3 sequence: CASSQFRDISYEQYF. The CDR3 DNA reads TGCGCCAGCAGCCAATTCCGGGACATTTCCTACGAGCAGTACTTC.

This clone was observed once. The V call is TRBV5-1, the J call TRBJ1-1; D might be TRBD1 (6 bases). The V gene's germline CDR1 is SGHRS and CDR2 YFSETQ. The V end lost 7 bases, the J end lost 8 bases, and 18 bases lay between the germline ends. The CDR3 loop spans 13 amino acids. The CDR3 is CASQVGSGQEAFF. The CDR3 DNA reads TGCGCCAGCCAAGTCGGGTCGGGACAAGAAGCTTTCTTT.

The chain has TRBV5-1 and TRBJ2-1, with a tentative D call TRBD2 (5 bases). Germline-derived CDR1 and CDR2 are SGHRS and YFSETQ. The germline V and J ends were trimmed by 3 bases and 4 bases, with 14 bases remaining between them. The CDR3 is 15 amino acids. The chain's CDR3 is CASSSRTSYYNEQFF. The CDR3 region has the DNA TGCGCCAGCAGCTCCCGGACTTCCTATTACAATGAGCAGTTCTTC.

The chain carries TRBV12-3 or TRBV12-4 and TRBJ2-7; TRBD1 matches at 8 bases. The CDR3 has 12 residues. V lost 10 bases to trimming and J lost 2 bases; unmatched junction nucleotides: 4. The CDR3 loop is CATGQGAYEQYF. The CDR3 DNA sequence: TGTGCCACCGGACAGGGTGCCTACGAGCAGTACTTC.

The V gene is TRBV2, the J gene TRBJ1-1; TRBD1 might be the D (5 bases). CDR1 and CDR2 (germline): SNHLY, FYNNEI. Trimming removed 3 bases at V and 1 base at J, with 12 bases between. The CDR3 consists of 15 residues. The CDR3 DNA follows: TGTGCCAGCAGTGAGTCAGGGTTTCGGAACACTGAAGCTTTCTTT. This sequence encodes CASSESGFRNTEAFF.

J is TRBJ1-1 and V is TRBV15, with no clear D. Germline CDR1 reads LNHNV; CDR2 reads YYDKDF (reference sequence). CDR3 length equals 15 residues. Trimming removed 0 bases from V and 6 bases from J, with 14 bases in between. The DNA of the CDR3 is TGTGCCACCAGCAGAGATCAGCTAGGAGCTGCTGAAGCTTTCTTT. Protein product: CATSRDQLGAAEAFF.

The chain recombines TRBV6-5 with TRBJ2-7; D is possibly TRBD1 (6 bases). The CDR3 runs to 16 residues. Between the trimmed V and J ends, which lost 0 bases and 1 base, there was a span of 13 bases. Germline V CDR1 and CDR2: MNHEY, SVGAGI. CDR3 protein: CASSYSPWTESYEQYF. The DNA of the CDR3 is TGTGCCAGCAGTTACTCTCCATGGACAGAATCCTACGAGCAGTACTTC.

This chain joins TRBV6-1 and TRBJ1-1; possible D gene TRBD1, 6 bases. The CDR3 contains 13 residues. CDR1 is MNHNS and CDR2 is SASEGT in the germline V gene. Trimming removed 1 base at V and 5 bases at J, with 8 bases between. CDR3 coding DNA: TGTGCCAGCAGTGAAGACAGGGTAACTGAAGCTTTCTTT. Encoded protein: CASSEDRVTEAFF.

The V call is TRBV4-1, the J call TRBJ2-5; 7 bases line up with TRBD2. CDR3 length: 17 amino acids. V shed 3 bases, J shed 5 bases, and the junction held 15 bases outside the gene matches. Germline V gives CDR1 MGHRA, CDR2 YSYEKL. DNA of the CDR3: TGCGCCAGCAGCCACGGGGGGAGAGCCATACCTATGGAGACCCAGTACTTC. This codes for CASSHGGRAIPMETQYF.

This clone was seen many times. The J gene is TRBJ2-7, the V gene TRBV6-2 or TRBV6-3, with TRBD1 identical over 7 bases. The V gene's germline CDR1 is MNHEY and CDR2 SVGEGT. J gave up 0 bases and V 2 bases, and 1 base lay outside the gene matches. This CDR3 comprises 14 residues. The CDR3 reads CASSYRDSSYEQYF. The CDR3 DNA is TGTGCCAGCAGTTACAGGGACAGCTCCTACGAGCAGTACTTC.

This chain connects TRBV28 to TRBJ2-6; the match to TRBD1 covers 7 bases. Germline CDR1 MDHEN, CDR2 SYDVKM. The V segment lost 6 bases and the J segment 0 bases; nucleotides outside the gene matches: 14. This CDR3 has 19 amino acids. CDR3 in DNA: TGTGCCAGCAGCCTCCAGACAGGGTTTGCCTCCTCTGGGGCCAACGTCCTGACTTTC. It specifies CASSLQTGFASSGANVLTF.

The V gene is TRBV18, the J gene TRBJ2-2; possible D gene TRBD1, 5 bases. Trimming stripped 8 bases from V and 3 bases from J, with 7 bases between. The CDR3 sequence is 12 residues long. In germline, CDR1 is KGHSH, CDR2 LQKENI. CDR3 residues: CASQQDTGELFF. The CDR3 bases are TGTGCCAGCCAACAGGACACCGGGGAGCTGTTTTTT.

The chain employs TRBV29-1 and TRBJ2-5, with TRBD1 matching 7 bases. Per germline, CDR1 SQVTM and CDR2 ANQGSEA. After removal of 7 bases from V and 3 bases from J, the junction contained 8 bases not matched to a gene. The CDR3 has 13 residues. The chain's CDR3 is CSAYGQAEETQYF. DNA for the CDR3: TGCAGCGCATATGGACAGGCAGAAGAGACCCAGTACTTC.

The chain links TRBV7-2 to TRBJ1-6; maybe TRBD1 (5 bases). This CDR3 comprises 15 residues. V was pared by 1 base and J by 8 bases, with 12 bases between. Germline V gene lookup returns CDR1 SGHTA and CDR2 FQGNSA. This CDR3 is CASSLVLGEDSPLHF. As DNA, the CDR3 is TGTGCCAGCAGCTTAGTTTTAGGGGAAGATTCACCCCTCCACTTT.